This T cell receptor (beta chain) is from a study of blood T cell repertoires in COVID-19. Study details: COVID-19 samples, acute and convalescent, were from the United States, Italy and Spain.

This clone was seen a few times. With 4 bases removed from V and 1 base from J, the gap between germline ends came to 10 bases. Per germline, CDR1 SNHLY and CDR2 FYNNEI. The CDR3 totals 14 residues. As handled by the study authors: Estimated nucleated cell counts came from reference gene primer amplification. Assay: immunoSEQ multiplex PCR; the TCRdb copy retains only in-frame clones and omits some. Clone size and the V and J calls come from that table; the DNA yielded D and trimming. This table holds 400,000 or so clones, roughly 87% found once. Participants were aged about 18 to 100 years, lived in around 25 US areas, and enrolled virtually. Recovered status in Cohort 3 required two negative PCRs, clearance, or symptom resolution.

The TCR comes from a man aged 18 to 30 who had recovered from COVID-19. Sequencing input: PBMCs or T cells enriched from blood (not recorded which). This chain joins TRBV2 and TRBJ1-1; possibly TRBD1 for D (6 bases). CDR3 in amino acids: CASSAQGPNTEAFF. DNA for the CDR3: TGTGCCAGCAGTGCCCAGGGGCCGAACACTGAAGCTTTCTTT. Looking up the rest from reference TRBV2 and TRBJ1-1 gives the full variable domain: EPEVTQTPSHQVTQMGQEVILRCVPISNHLYFYWYRQILGQKVEFLVSFYNNEISEKSEIFDDQFSVERPDGSNFTLKIRSTKLEDSAMYFCASSAQGPNTEAFFGQGTRLTVV.